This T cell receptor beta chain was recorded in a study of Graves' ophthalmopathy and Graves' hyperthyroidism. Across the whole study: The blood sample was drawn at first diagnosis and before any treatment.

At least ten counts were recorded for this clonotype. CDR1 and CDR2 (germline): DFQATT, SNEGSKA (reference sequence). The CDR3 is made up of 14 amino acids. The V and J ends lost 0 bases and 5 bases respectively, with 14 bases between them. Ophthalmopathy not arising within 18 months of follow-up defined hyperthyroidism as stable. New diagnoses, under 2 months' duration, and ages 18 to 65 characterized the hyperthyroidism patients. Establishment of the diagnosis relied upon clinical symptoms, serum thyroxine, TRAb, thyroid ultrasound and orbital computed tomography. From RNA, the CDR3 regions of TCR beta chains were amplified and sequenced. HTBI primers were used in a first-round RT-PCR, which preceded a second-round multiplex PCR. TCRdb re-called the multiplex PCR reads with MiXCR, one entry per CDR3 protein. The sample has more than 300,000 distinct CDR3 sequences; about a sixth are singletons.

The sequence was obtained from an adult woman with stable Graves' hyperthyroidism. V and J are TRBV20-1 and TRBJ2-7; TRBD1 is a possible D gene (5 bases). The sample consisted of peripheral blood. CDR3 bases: TGCAGTGCTAGAGATCTCCAGGGTATGAACGAGCAGTACTTC. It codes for CSARDLQGMNEQYF.